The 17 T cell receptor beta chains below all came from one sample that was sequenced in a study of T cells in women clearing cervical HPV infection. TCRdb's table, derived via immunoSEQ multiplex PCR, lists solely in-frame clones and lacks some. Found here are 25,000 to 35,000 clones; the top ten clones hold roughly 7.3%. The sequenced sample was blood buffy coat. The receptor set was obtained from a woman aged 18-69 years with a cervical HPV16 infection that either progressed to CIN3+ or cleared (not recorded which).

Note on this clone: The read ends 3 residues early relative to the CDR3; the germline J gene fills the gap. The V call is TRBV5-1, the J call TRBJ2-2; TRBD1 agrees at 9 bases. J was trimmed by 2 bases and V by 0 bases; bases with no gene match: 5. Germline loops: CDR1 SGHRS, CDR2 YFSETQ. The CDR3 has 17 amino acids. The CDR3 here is CASSLAITGGNTGELFF. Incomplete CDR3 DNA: TGCGCCAGCAGCTTGGCCATAACAGGGGGCAACACCGGGGAG.

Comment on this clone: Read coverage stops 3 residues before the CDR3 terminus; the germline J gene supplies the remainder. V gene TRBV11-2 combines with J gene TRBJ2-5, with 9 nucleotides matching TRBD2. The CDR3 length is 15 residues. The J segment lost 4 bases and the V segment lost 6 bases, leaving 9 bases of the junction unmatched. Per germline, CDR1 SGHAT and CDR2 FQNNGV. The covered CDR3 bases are TGTGCCAGCAGGGACTTAGGCGGGGGGGGAGAGACC. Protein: CASRDLGGGGET. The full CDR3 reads CASRDLGGGGETQYF.

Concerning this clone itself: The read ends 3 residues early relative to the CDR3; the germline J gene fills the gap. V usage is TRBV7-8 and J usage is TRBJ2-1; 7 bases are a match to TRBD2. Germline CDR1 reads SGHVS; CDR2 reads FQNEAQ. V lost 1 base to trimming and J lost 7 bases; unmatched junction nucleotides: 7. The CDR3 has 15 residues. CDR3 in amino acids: CASSLVRGGGNEQFF. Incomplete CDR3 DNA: TGTGCCAGCAGCTTAGTTCGCGGGGGAGGTAATGAG.

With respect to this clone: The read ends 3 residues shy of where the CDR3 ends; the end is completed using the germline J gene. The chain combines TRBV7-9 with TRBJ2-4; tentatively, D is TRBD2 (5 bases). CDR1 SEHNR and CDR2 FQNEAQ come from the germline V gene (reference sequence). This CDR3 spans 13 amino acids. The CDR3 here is CASSHNSDYGQYF. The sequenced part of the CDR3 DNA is TGTGCCAGCAGCCACAATAGTGACTATGGT.

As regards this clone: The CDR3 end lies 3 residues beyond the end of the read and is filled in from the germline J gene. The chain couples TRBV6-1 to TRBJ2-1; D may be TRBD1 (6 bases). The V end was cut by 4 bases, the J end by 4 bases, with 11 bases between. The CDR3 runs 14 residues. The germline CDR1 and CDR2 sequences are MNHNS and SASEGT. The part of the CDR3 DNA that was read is TGTGCCAGCAGTGGGGGAGACAGGTACAATGAG. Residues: CASSGGDRYNE. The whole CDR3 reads CASSGGDRYNEQFF.

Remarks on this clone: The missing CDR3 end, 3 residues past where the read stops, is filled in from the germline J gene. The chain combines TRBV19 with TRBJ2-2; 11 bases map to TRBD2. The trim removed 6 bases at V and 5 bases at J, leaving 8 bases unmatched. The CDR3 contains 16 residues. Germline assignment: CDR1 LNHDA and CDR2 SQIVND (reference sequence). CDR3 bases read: TGTGCCAGTAGAGTACTAGCGGGAGTGGGGACCGGGGAG. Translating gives CASRVLAGVGTGE. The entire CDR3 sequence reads CASRVLAGVGTGELFF.

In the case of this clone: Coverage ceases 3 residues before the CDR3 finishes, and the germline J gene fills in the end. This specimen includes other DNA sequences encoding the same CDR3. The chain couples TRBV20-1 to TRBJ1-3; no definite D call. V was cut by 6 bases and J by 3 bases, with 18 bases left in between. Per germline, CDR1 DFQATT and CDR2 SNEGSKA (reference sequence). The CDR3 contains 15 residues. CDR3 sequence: CSATRLRGGGNTIYF. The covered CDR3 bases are TGCAGTGCCACGCGCCTACGGGGTGGTGGAAACACC.

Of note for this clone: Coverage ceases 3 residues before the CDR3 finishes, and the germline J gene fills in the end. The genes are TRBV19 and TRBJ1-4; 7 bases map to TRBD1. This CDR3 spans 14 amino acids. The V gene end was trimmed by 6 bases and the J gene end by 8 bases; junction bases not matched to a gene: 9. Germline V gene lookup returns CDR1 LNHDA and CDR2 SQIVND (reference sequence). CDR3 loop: CASSSSPTGEKLFF. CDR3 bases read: TGTGCCAGTAGCTCGTCCCCGACAGGGGAAAAA.

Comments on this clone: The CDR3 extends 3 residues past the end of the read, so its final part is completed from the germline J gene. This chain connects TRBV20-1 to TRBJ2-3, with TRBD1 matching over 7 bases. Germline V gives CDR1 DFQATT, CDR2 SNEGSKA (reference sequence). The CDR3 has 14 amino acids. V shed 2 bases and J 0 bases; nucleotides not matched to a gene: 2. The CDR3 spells CSARTGESTDTQYF. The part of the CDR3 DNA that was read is TGCAGTGCTAGAACAGGGGAAAGCACAGATACG.

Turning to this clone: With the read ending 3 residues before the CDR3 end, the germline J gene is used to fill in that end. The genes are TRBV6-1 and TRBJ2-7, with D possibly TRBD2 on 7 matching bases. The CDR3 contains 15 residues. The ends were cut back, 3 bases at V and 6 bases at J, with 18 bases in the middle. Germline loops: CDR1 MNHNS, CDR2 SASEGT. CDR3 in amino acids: CASSEREGVLGEQYF. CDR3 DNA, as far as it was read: TGTGCCAGCAGTGAGAGGGAGGGGGTCCTAGGCGAG.

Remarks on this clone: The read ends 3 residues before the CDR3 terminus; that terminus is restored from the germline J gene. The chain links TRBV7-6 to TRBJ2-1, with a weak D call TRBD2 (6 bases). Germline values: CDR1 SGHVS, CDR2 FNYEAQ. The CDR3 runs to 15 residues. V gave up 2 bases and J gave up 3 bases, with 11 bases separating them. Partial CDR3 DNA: TGTGCCAGCAGCTTACCGGGACTCTACTACAATGAG. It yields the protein CASSLPGLYYNE. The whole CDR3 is CASSLPGLYYNEQFF.

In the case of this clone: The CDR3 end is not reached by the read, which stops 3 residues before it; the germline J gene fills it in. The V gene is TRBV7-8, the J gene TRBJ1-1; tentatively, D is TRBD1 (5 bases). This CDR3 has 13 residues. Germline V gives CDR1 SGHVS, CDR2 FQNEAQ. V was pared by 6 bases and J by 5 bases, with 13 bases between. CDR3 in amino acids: CASRSTVDTEAFF. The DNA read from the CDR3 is TGTGCCAGCAGATCGACAGTGGATACTGAA. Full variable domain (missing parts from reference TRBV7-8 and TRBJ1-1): GAGVSQSPRYKVAKRGQDVALRCDPISGHVSLFWYQQALGQGPEFLTYFQNEAQLDKSGLPSDRFFAERPEGSVSTLKIQRTQQEDSAVYLCASRSTVDTEAFFGQGTRLTVV.

Partial CDR3 DNA: TGTGCCAGCAGCCCGAGGACAGGGACTAATGAAAAG. The encoded protein is CASSPRTGTNEK. The whole CDR3 is CASSPRTGTNEKLFF. The gene calls are TRBV14 and TRBJ2-2, with D perhaps TRBD1 (8 bases). The read falls 3 residues short of the CDR3 end, and the missing part is taken from the germline J gene. This CDR3 is 15 amino acids long. Germline CDR1 and CDR2: SGHDN and FVKESK.

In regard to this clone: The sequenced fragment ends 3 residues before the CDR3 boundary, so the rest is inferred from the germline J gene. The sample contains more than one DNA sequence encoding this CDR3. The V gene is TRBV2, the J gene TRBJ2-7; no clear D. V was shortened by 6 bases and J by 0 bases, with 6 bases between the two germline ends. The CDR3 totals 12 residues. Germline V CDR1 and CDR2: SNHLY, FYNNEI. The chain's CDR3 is CASSRSSYEQYF. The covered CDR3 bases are TGTGCCAGCAGCAGAAGCTCCTACGAG.

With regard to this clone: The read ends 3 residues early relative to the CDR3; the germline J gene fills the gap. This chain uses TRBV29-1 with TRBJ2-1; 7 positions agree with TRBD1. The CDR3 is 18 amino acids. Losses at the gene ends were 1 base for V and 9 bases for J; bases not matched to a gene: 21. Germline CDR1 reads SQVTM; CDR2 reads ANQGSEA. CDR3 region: CSVEAFFWDRTNRGEQFF. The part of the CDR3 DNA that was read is TGCAGCGTTGAAGCGTTTTTTTGGGACAGAACGAATCGGGGTGAG.

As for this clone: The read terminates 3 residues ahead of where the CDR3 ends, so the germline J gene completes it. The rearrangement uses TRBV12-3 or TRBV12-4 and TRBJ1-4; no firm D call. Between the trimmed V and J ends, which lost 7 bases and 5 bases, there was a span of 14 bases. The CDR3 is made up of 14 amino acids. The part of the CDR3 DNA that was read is TGTGCCAGCAAAGAACTAGGCTCCAATGAAAAA. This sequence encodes CASKELGSNEK. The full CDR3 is CASKELGSNEKLFF.

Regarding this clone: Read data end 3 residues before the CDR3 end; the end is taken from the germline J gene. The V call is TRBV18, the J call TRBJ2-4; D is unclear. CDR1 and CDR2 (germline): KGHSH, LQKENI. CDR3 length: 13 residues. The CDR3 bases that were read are TGTGCCAGCTCACCTGAGGTTCGAATTGGT. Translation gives CASSPEVRIG. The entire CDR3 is CASSPEVRIGQYF. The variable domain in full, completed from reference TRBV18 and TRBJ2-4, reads NAGVMQNPRHLVRRRGQEARLRCSPMKGHSHVYWYRQLPEEGLKFMVYLQKENIIDESGMPKERFSAEFPKEGPSILRIQQVVRGDSAAYFCASSPEVRIGQYFGAGTRLSVL.